The sequence of this T cell receptor beta chain was determined in a study of CD8+CD57+ T cells in acquired aplastic anemia. Turning to the study itself: CD4+ and CD8+ cells, once sorted, gave DNA averaging about 3.4 ug.

Trimming left V 2 bases short and J 8 bases short, with 15 bases between. The CDR3 consists of 14 residues. In germline, CDR1 is SEHNR, CDR2 FQNEAQ (reference sequence). Patients chosen for sequencing had CD8+CD57+ cells that had expanded, as shown by flow cytometry. There were no patients without severe acquired aplastic anemia. Receipt of therapy had not occurred in any patient by the time of blood sampling. Genomic DNA constituted the template upon which TCR beta VDJ and CDR3 profiling was performed. TCRdb passed the reads through MiXCR, listing each CDR3 protein once. The profile shows fewer than 300,000 distinct CDR3 sequences, around 82% of them singletons.

This TCR came from a human donor with aplastic anemia. Sequencing input: sorted CD4+, CD8+, or CD8+CD57+ T cells (not recorded which) from PBMCs. V usage is TRBV7-9 and J usage is TRBJ1-1, with a tentative D call TRBD1 (5 bases). The CDR3 sequence: CASSLRQGNIEAFF. The CDR3 nucleotides are TGTGCCAGCAGCTTACGGCAGGGAAATATCGAAGCTTTCTTT. Full variable domain (missing parts from reference TRBV7-9 and TRBJ1-1): DTGVSQNPRHKITKRGQNVTFRCDPISEHNRLYWYRQTLGQGPEFLTYFQNEAQLEKSRLLSDRFSAERPKGSFSTLEIQRTEQGDSAMYLCASSLRQGNIEAFFGQGTRLTVV.